The present TCR beta chain was sequenced within a study of blood T cells in healthy people across ages. Study-wide points: TCR beta diversity, measured per million T cells, fell in a roughly linear way with age. Investigators viewed diversity estimates from one million T cells as underestimates, the study reported.

The authors ran a second PCR of 7 to 11 cycles using a sample-barcoded 5' primer and a J-beta primer mix. A 12-random-nucleotide template-switch adaptor tagged each cDNA molecule. TCRdb fed the 5' RACE reads into MiXCR, producing one record per CDR3 protein. This table holds around 800,000 distinct CDR3 sequences, roughly 44% found once. The individuals who served as donors were healthy Caucasians living in Russia, aged about 6 to 95. The CDR3 totals 15 residues. Note on this clonotype: The target antigen is unknown.

The clonotype was recovered from a man aged 55 to 70 in good health. Material: blood. The rearrangement joins TRBV21-1 to TRBJ1-2. TRBV21-1 is noted as a pseudogene. CDR3 nucleotides: TGTGCCAGCAGCAAAGGTGAAGAAGCTTACTATGGCTACACCTTC. It codes for CASSKGEEAYYGYTF.